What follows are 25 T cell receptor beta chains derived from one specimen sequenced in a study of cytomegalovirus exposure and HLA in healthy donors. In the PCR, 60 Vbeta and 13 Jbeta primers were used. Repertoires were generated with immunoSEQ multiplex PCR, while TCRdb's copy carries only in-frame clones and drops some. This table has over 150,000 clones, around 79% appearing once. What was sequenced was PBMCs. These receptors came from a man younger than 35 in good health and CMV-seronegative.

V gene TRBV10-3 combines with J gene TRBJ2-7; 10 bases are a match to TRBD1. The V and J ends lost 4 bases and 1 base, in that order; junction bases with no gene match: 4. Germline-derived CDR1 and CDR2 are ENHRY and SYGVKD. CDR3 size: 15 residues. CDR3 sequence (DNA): TGTGCCATCAGTGTGGCGGGACAGGGGTCCTACGAGCAGTACTTC. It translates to CAISVAGQGSYEQYF.

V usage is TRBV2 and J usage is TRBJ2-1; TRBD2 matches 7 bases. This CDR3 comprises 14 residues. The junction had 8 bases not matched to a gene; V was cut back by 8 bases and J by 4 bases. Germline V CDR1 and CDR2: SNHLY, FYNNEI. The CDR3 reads CASSGLAVYNEQFF. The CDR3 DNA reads TGTGCCAGCTCGGGGCTAGCGGTTTACAATGAGCAGTTCTTC.

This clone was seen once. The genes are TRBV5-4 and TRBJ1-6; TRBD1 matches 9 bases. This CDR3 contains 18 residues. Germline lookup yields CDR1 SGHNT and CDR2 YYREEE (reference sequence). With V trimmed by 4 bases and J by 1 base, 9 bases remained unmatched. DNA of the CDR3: TGTGCCAGCAGCAGCCCGGGACAGGGTGGATCCTATAATTCACCCCTCCACTTT. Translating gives CASSSPGQGGSYNSPLHF.

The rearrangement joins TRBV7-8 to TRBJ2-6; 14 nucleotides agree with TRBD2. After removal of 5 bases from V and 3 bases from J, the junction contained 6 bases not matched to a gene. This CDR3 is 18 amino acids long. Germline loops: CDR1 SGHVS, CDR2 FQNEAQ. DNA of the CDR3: TGTGCCAGCAGCCATGGGACTAGCGGGAGTGTTGGGGCCAACGTCCTGACTTTC. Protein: CASSHGTSGSVGANVLTF.

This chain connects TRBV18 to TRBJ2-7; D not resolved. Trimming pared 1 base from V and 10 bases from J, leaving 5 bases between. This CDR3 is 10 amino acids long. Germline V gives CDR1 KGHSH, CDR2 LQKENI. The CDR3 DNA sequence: TGTGCCAGCTCACCACAGAGTCAGTACTTC. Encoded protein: CASSPQSQYF. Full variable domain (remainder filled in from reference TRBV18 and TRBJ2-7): NAGVMQNPRHLVRRRGQEARLRCSPMKGHSHVYWYRQLPEEGLKFMVYLQKENIIDESGMPKERFSAEFPKEGPSILRIQQVVRGDSAAYFCASSPQSQYFGPGTRLTVT.

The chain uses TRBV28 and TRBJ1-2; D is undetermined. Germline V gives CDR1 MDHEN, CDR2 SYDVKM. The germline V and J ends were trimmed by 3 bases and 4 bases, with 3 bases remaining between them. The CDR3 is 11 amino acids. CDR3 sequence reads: CASSFRYGYTF. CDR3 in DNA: TGTGCCAGCAGTTTTCGCTATGGCTACACCTTC.

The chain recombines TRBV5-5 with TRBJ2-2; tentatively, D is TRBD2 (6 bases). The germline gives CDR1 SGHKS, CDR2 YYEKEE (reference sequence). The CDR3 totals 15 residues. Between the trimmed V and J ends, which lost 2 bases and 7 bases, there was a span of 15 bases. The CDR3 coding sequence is TGTGCCAGCAGCTTCGATGGAGGGGTAGACGGGGAGCTGTTTTTT. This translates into CASSFDGGVDGELFF.

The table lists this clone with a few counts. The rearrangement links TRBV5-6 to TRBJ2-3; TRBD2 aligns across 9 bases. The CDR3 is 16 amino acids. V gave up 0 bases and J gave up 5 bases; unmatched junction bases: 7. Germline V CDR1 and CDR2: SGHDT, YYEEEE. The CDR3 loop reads CASSLVGGTSLDTQYF. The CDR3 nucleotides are TGTGCCAGCAGCTTGGTTGGGGGGACTAGCCTAGATACGCAGTATTTT.

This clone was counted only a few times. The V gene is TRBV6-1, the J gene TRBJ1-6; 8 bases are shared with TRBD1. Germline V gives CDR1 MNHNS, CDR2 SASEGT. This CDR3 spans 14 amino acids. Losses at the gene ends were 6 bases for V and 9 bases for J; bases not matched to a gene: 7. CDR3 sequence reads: CASSPTQGASPLHF. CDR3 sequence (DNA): TGTGCCAGCAGCCCAACTCAGGGGGCTTCACCCCTCCACTTT.

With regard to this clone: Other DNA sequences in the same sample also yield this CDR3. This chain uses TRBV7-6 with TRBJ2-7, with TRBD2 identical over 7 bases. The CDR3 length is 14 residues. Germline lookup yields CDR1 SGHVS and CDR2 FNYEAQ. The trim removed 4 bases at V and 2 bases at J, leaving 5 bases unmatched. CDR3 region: CASSSGGRAYEQYF. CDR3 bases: TGTGCCAGCAGCTCGGGTGGGAGGGCCTACGAGCAGTACTTC.

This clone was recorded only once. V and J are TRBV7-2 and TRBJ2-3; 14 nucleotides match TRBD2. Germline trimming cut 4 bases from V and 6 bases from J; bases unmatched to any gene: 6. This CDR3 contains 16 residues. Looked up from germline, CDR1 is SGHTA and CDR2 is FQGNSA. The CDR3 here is CASSSLGLAGADTQYF. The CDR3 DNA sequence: TGTGCCAGCAGCTCCCTGGGACTAGCGGGGGCGGATACGCAGTATTTT.

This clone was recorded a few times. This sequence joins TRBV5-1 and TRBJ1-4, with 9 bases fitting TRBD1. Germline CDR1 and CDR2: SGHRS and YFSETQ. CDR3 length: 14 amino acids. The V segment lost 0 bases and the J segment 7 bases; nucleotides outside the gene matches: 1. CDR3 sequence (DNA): TGCGCCAGCAGCTTGGGGACAGGGGCTGAAAAACTGTTTTTT. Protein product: CASSLGTGAEKLFF.

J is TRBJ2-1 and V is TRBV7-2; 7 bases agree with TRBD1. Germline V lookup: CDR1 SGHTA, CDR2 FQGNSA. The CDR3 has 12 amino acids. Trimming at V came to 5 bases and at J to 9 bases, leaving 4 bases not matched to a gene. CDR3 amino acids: CASSPSGGEQFF. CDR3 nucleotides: TGTGCCAGCAGCCCTTCAGGGGGTGAGCAGTTCTTC.

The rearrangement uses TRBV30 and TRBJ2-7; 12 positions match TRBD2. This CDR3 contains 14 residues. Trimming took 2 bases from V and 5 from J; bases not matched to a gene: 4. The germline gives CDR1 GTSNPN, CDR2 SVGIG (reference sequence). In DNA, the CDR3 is TGTGCCTGGAGTCTAGGACTAGCGGGAAACGAGCAGTACTTC. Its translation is CAWSLGLAGNEQYF.

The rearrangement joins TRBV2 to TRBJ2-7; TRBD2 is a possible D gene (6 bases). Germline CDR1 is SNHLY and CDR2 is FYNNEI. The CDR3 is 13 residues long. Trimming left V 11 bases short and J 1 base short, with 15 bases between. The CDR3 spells CAGTLQDSYEQYF. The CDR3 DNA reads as TGTGCCGGGACTTTACAGGATTCCTACGAGCAGTACTTC.

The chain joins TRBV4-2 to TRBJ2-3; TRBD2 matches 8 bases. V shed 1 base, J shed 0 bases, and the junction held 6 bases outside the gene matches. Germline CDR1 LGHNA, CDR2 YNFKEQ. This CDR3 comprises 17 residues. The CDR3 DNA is TGTGCCAGCAGCCAAGGTTGGGCTAGCGGGAGCACAGATACGCAGTATTTT. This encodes CASSQGWASGSTDTQYF.

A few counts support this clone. CDR3 in amino acids: CASSLTRGSYEQYF. In DNA, the CDR3 is TGTGCCAGCAGTTTAACCCGGGGGTCCTACGAGCAGTACTTC. This sequence joins TRBV27 and TRBJ2-7; D is perhaps TRBD2 (6 bases). From germline, CDR1 is MNHEY and CDR2 SMNVEV (reference sequence). The CDR3 contains 14 residues. V dropped 2 bases and J dropped 1 base, with 9 bases sitting between them.

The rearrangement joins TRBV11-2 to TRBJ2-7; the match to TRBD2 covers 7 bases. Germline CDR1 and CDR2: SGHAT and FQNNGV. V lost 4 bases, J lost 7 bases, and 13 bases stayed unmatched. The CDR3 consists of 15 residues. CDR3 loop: CASSYDSGIGWEQYF. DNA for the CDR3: TGTGCCAGCAGCTATGACAGCGGGATTGGTTGGGAGCAGTACTTC.

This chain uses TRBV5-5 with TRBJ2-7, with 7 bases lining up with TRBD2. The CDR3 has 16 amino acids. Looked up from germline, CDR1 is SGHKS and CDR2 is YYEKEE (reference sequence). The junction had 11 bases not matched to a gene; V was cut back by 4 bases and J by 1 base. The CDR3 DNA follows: TGTGCCAGCAGCAGTTCCCACCAGCGGGATTCCTACGAGCAGTACTTC. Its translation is CASSSSHQRDSYEQYF.

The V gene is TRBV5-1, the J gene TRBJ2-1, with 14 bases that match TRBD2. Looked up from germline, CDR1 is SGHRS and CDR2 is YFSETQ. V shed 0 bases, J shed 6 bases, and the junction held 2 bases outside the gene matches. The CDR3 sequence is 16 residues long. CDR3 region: CASSLGLAGGRNEQFF. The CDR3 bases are TGCGCCAGCAGCTTGGGACTAGCGGGAGGGCGCAATGAGCAGTTCTTC. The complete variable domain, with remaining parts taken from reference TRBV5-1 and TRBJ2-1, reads KAGVTQTPRYLIKTRGQQVTLSCSPISGHRSVSWYQQTPGQGLQFLFEYFSETQRNKGNFPGRFSGRQFSNSRSEMNVSTLELGDSALYLCASSLGLAGGRNEQFFGPGTRLTVL.

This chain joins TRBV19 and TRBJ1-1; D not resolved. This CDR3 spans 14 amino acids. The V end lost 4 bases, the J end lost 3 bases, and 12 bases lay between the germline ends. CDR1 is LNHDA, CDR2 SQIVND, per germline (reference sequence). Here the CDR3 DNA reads TGTGCCAGTAGTAGGCGGGGAGGGTACACTGAAGCTTTCTTT. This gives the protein CASSRRGGYTEAFF.

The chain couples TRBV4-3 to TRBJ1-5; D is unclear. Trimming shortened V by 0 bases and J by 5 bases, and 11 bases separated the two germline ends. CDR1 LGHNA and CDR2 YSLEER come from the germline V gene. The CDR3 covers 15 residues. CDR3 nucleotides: TGCGCCAGCAGCCAAGATCCCCGCGAGCATCAGCCCCAGCATTTT. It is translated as CASSQDPREHQPQHF.

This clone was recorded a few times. CDR3 region: CASSPIDGGADRGSHGYTF. The CDR3 DNA follows: TGCGCCAGCAGCCCTATCGACGGGGGGGCTGACAGGGGGTCCCACGGCTACACCTTC. This rearrangement joins TRBV4-1 to TRBJ1-2, with 9 bases fitting TRBD1. With V trimmed by 4 bases and J by 8 bases, 23 bases remained unmatched. This CDR3 has 19 amino acids. Germline V gene lookup returns CDR1 MGHRA and CDR2 YSYEKL.

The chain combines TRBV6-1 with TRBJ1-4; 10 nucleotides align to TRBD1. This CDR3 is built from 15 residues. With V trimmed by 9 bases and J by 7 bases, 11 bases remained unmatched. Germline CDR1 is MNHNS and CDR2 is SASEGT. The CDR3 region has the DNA TGTGCCAGTGGGACAGGGGAGGGCGAGAGTGAAAAACTGTTTTTT. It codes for CASGTGEGESEKLFF.

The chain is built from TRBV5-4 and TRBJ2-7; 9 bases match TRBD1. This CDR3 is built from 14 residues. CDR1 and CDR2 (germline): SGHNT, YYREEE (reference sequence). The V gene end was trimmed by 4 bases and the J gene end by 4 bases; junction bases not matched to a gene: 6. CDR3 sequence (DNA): TGTGCCAGCAGCCAACCGGGACAGGGATACGAGCAGTACTTC. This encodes CASSQPGQGYEQYF.